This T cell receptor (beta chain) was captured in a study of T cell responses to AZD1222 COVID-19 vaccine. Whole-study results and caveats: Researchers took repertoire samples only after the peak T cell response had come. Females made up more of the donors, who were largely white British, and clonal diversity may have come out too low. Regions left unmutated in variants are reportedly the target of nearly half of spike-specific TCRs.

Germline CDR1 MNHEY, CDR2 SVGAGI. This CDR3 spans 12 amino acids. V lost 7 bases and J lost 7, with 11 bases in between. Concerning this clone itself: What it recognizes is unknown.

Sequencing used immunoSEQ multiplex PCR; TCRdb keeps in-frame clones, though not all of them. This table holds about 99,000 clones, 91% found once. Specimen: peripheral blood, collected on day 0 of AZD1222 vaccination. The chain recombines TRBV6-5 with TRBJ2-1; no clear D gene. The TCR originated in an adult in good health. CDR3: CASTPLRNEQFF. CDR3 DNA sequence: TGTGCCAGCACCCCGTTAAGGAATGAGCAGTTCTTC.